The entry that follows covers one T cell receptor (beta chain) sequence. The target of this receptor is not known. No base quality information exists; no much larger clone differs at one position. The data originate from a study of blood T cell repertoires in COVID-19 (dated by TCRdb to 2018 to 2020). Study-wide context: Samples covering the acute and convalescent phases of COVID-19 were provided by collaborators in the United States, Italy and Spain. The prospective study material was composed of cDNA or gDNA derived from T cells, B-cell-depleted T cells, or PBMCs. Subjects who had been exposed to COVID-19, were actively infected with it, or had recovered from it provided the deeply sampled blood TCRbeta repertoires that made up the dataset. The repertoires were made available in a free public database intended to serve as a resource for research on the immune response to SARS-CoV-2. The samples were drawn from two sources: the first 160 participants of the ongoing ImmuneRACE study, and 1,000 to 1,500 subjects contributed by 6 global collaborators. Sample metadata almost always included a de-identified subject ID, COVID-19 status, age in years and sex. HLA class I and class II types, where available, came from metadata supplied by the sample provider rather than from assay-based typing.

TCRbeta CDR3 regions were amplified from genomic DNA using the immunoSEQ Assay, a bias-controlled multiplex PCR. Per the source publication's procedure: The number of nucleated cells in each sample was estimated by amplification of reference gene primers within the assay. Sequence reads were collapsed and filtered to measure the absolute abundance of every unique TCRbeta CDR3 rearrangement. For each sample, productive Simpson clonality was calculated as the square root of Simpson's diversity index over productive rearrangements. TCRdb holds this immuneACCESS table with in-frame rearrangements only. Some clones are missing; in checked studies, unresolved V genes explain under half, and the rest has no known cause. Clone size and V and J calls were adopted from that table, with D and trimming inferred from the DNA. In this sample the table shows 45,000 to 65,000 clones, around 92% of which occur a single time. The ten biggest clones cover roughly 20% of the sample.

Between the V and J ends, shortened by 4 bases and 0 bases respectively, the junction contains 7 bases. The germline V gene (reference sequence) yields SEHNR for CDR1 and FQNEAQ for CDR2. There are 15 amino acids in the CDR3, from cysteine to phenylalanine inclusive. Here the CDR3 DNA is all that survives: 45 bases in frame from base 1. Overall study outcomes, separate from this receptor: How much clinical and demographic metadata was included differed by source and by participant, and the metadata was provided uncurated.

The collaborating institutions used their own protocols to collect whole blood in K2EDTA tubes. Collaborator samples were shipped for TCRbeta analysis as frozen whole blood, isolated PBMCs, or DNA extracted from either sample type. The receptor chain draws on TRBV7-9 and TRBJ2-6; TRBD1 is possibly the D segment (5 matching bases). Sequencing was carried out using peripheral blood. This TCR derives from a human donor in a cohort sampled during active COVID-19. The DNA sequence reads TGTGCCAGCAGCTGGACATACTCTGGGGCCAACGTCCTGACTTTC. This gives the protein CASSWTYSGANVLTF.